The sequence of this TCR beta chain was determined in a study of siplizumab effects on memory and regulatory T cells. Study-level findings and limits: Contribution to the alloresponse seemed major for naive T cells, which also seemed more diverse than memory cells. Roughly 80-96% of proliferating CD4+ or CD8+ clones lacked a naive or memory phenotype that could be assigned. Under siplizumab, an average roughly 69% of mappable alloreactive CD4+ clones were Treg-derived, compared with 25% to 30% in controls.

Generated by immunoSEQ multiplex PCR, the TCRdb table keeps only in-frame clones and is missing some. The sample includes about 82,000 clones, over 80% of them seen just once. Notes on this clone: Its matching antigen is unknown.

The CDR3 loop spans 13 amino acids. Trimming cost V 6 bases and J 8 bases, with 16 bases left between them. Germline CDR1 and CDR2: MNHEY and SVGAGI. The chain links TRBV6-5 to TRBJ1-2; no firm D call. The receptor was isolated from a human donor in good health. Sequencing input: Tregs sorted from blood. The CDR3 DNA reads as TGTGCCAGCAGCCCCCGTAGGTCTGGCGGCTACACCTTC. It is translated as CASSPRRSGGYTF.